This entry describes one T cell receptor beta chain. The data belong to a study of blood T cell repertoires in COVID-19. For the study at large: Italy, Spain and the United States were the sources of the convalescent and acute COVID-19 samples. PBMCs, B-cell-depleted T cells, or T cells provided the cDNA or gDNA that made up the material.

Authors' analysis steps: Estimated nucleated cell counts came from reference gene primer amplification. Method: immunoSEQ multiplex PCR; TCRdb's copy keeps in-frame clones and lacks some. Clone size and the V and J calls come from that table; the DNA yielded D and trimming. The data contain roughly 97,000 clones, roughly four fifths of them singletons. The CDR3 loop spans 17 amino acids. Germline-derived CDR1 and CDR2 are SEHNR and FQNEAQ (reference sequence). V shed 4 bases, J shed 0 bases, and the junction held 3 bases outside the gene matches. The sequence came from a man aged 60-69 years with acute or convalescent COVID-19. The sequenced material came from peripheral blood. The chain couples TRBV7-9 to TRBJ2-6; 10 nucleotides match TRBD1. CDR3 nucleotide sequence: TGTGCCAGCAGCTCAGGACAGGGGGACTCTGGGGCCAACGTCCTGACTTTC. Translating gives CASSSGQGDSGANVLTF.